This T cell receptor beta chain is drawn from a study of blood T cells in healthy people across ages. Primers used in a second PCR of about 6 to 12 cycles were a sample-barcoded 5' primer and a J-beta primer mix. MiXCR, applied by TCRdb to the 5' RACE reads, yields one record per CDR3 protein. The sample includes about 640,000 distinct CDR3 sequences, 58% of them seen just once. Comment on this clonotype: Its antigen is unidentified.

CDR3 size: 14 residues. Trimming removed 9 bases at V and 3 bases at J, with 18 bases between. The study, taken as a whole, reports: With age, beta diversity per million T cells declined roughly linearly, significantly by 30 to 50.

The source material was blood. The chain links TRBV12-3 or TRBV12-4 to TRBJ2-7; tentative D call: TRBD1 (6 bases). This TCR came from a man in his fifties or sixties in good health. The DNA for the CDR3 is TGTGCCAGAATTCACAGGGACAAATGCTACGAGCAGTACTTC. As protein: CARIHRDKCYEQYF.